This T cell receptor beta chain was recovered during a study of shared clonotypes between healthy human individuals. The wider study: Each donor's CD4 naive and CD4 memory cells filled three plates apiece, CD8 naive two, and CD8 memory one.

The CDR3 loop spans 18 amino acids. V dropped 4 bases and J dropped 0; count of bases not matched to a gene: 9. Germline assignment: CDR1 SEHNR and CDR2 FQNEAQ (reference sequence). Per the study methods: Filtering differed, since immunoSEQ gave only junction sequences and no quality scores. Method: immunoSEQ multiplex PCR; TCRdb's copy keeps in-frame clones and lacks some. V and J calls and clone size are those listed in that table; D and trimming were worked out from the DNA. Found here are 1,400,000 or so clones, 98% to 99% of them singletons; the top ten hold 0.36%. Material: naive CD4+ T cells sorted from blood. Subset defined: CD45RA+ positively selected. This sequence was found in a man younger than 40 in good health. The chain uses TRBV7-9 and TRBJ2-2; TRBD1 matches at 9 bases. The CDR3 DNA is TGTGCCAGCAGCTCAAAACCGGGACAGGGACCGAACACCGGGGAGCTGTTTTTT. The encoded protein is CASSSKPGQGPNTGELFF.